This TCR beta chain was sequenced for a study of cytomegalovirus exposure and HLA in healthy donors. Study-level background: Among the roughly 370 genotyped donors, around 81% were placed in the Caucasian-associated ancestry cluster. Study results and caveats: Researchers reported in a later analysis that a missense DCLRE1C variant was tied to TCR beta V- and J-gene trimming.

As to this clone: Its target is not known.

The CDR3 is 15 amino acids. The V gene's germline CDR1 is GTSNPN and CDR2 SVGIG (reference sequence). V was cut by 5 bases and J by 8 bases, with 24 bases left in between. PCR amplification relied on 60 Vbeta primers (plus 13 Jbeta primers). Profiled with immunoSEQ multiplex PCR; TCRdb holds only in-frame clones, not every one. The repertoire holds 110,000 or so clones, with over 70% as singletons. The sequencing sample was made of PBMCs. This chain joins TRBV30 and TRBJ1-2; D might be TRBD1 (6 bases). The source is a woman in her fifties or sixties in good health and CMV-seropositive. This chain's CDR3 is CAWGTTGTPLWGYTF. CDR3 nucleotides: TGTGCCTGGGGAACGACAGGAACCCCGCTATGGGGCTACACCTTC.